This TCR beta chain was captured by sequencing in a study of blood T cell repertoires in COVID-19. The wider study: COVID-19 samples from acute and convalescent phases originated in the United States, Italy and Spain. T cells, B-cell-depleted T cells, or PBMCs provided the cDNA or gDNA that served as material.

Methods used by the authors: Estimation of nucleated cell counts relied on the amplification of reference gene primers. The repertoire was sequenced with immunoSEQ multiplex PCR; TCRdb's copy has only in-frame clones and lacks some. That table is the source of V, J and clone size, and D and trimming were worked out from the DNA. The data contain roughly 110,000 clones, less than 85% of them singletons. The TCR was taken from a woman aged 60-75 years with acute or convalescent COVID-19. The material sequenced was peripheral blood.

CDR3 in DNA: TGTGCCAGCAGCTTGTTGCCAGGGGCGGATGAGCAGTTCTTC. Its protein is CASSLLPGADEQFF. J is TRBJ2-1 and V is TRBV5-6; perhaps TRBD1 as D (6 bases). Trimming cost V 1 base and J 8 bases, with 13 bases left between them. Germline CDR1 and CDR2: SGHDT and YYEEEE. The CDR3 is 14 amino acids. The full variable domain, its missing parts supplied by reference TRBV5-6 and TRBJ2-1, is DAGVTQSPTHLIKTRGQQVTLRCSPKSGHDTVSWYQQALGQGPQFIFQYYEEEERQRGNFPDRFSGHQFPNYSSELNVNALLLGDSALYLCASSLLPGADEQFFGPGTRLTVL.